A selection of T cell receptor beta chains follows, all from one sample in a study of cytomegalovirus exposure and HLA in healthy donors. Using immunoSEQ multiplex PCR, the repertoire was profiled, and TCRdb retains in-frame clones only, with some absent. The sample has 130,000 or so clones; more than 60% are singletons. Sequenced: PBMCs. The receptors here all came from a middle-aged man in good health and CMV-seronegative. CDR3s include the opening cysteine and the closing phenylalanine or tryptophan. Fields, in order: clone size, V gene, J gene, D gene, CDR3 protein, CDR3 DNA. A D gene is named only where the DNA matches it firmly. Size tells how often a clone was seen (once, few, many) or the class of an expanded clone, and some rows leave it out.

size: NA
V: TRBV13
J: TRBJ1-1
D: TRBD1
CDR3: CASSTRQGAYTEAFF
DNA: TGTGCCAGCAGCACCCGACAGGGCGCGTACACTGAAGCTTTCTTT

size: NA
V: TRBV7-2
J: TRBJ1-5
D: NA
CDR3: CASSLAPGGFNQPQHF
DNA: TGTGCCAGCAGCTTAGCGCCCGGGGGATTCAATCAGCCCCAGCATTTT

size: NA
V: TRBV28
J: TRBJ2-7
D: TRBD2
CDR3: CASGLAGGPWAYEQYF
DNA: TGTGCCAGCGGCCTAGCGGGGGGGCCTTGGGCCTACGAGCAGTACTTC

size: NA
V: TRBV21-1
J: TRBJ2-7
D: NA
CDR3: CASSKPPDGLAGGGYEQYF
DNA: TGTGCCAGCAGCAAACCCCCGGACGGGCTAGCGGGGGGGGGCTACGAGCAGTACTTC

size: few
V: TRBV29-1
J: TRBJ1-6
D: TRBD1
CDR3: CSVLTGPNSPLHF
DNA: TGCAGCGTTTTGACAGGGCCGAATTCACCCCTCCACTTT

size: NA
V: TRBV30
J: TRBJ1-6
D: NA
CDR3: CAWSVQGGNSPLHF
DNA: TGTGCCTGGAGTGTCCAGGGAGGTAATTCACCCCTCCACTTT

size: NA
V: TRBV29-1
J: TRBJ1-1
D: NA
CDR3: CSSGGGMNTEAFF
DNA: TGCAGCTCGGGGGGAGGGATGAACACTGAAGCTTTCTTT

size: few
V: TRBV5-1
J: TRBJ1-2
D: NA
CDR3: CASSLETEIVYGYTF
DNA: TGCGCCAGCAGCTTGGAGACAGAGATCGTCTATGGCTACACCTTC

size: NA
V: TRBV7-3
J: TRBJ1-2
D: TRBD1
CDR3: CASSLIGGTGLYTF
DNA: TGTGCCAGCAGCTTAATAGGTGGGACAGGGCTCTACACCTTC

size: NA
V: TRBV7-2
J: TRBJ2-7
D: TRBD1
CDR3: CASSQYRGRDNEQYF
DNA: TGTGCCAGCAGCCAGTACAGGGGCCGGGATAACGAGCAGTACTTC

size: NA
V: TRBV12-5
J: TRBJ2-3
D: TRBD2
CDR3: CASGLLAGGSTDTQYF
DNA: TGTGCTAGTGGTTTGCTAGCGGGGGGGTCCACAGATACGCAGTATTTT

size: NA
V: TRBV2
J: TRBJ1-5
D: NA
CDR3: CASSLVGNQPQHF
DNA: TGTGCCAGCAGTCTAGTAGGCAATCAGCCCCAGCATTTT

size: few
V: TRBV7-9
J: TRBJ1-1
D: NA
CDR3: CASSRLLTEAFF
DNA: TGTGCCAGCAGCCGGTTACTCACTGAAGCTTTCTTT

size: once
V: TRBV6-5
J: TRBJ1-1
D: NA
CDR3: CASSSFKGEENTEAFF
DNA: TGTGCCAGCAGTTCATTTAAAGGAGAGGAAAACACTGAAGCTTTCTTT

size: NA
V: TRBV19
J: TRBJ1-5
D: NA
CDR3: CATRSQEYSNQPQHF
DNA: TGTGCCACACGATCACAGGAATATAGCAATCAGCCCCAGCATTTT

size: NA
V: TRBV6-5
J: TRBJ1-3
D: NA
CDR3: CASLSSGNTIYF
DNA: TGTGCCAGCCTCAGCTCTGGAAACACCATATATTTT

size: NA
V: TRBV9
J: TRBJ2-7
D: TRBD1
CDR3: CASSVGTADYYEQYF
DNA: TGTGCCAGCAGCGTGGGGACAGCGGATTACTACGAGCAGTACTTC

size: NA
V: TRBV6-1
J: TRBJ1-4
D: TRBD1
CDR3: CASSYGQVNEKLFF
DNA: TGTGCCAGCAGTTATGGACAGGTTAATGAAAAACTGTTTTTT

size: NA
V: TRBV18
J: TRBJ2-6
D: NA
CDR3: CASSPPGSSGANVLTF
DNA: TGTGCCAGCTCACCACCAGGGAGCTCTGGGGCCAACGTCCTGACTTTC

size: NA
V: TRBV7-2
J: TRBJ2-2
D: TRBD2
CDR3: CASSLVAGIGDTGELFF
DNA: TGTGCCAGCAGCTTAGTAGCGGGAATCGGGGACACCGGGGAGCTGTTTTTT

size: NA
V: TRBV29-1
J: TRBJ2-7
D: TRBD1
CDR3: CSVEGPWTGSYEQYF
DNA: TGCAGCGTTGAAGGTCCTTGGACAGGGTCCTACGAGCAGTACTTC

size: few
V: TRBV6-5
J: TRBJ1-6
D: TRBD1
CDR3: CASSSQGASYNSPLHF
DNA: TGTGCCAGCAGTTCACAGGGGGCTTCCTATAATTCACCCCTCCACTTT